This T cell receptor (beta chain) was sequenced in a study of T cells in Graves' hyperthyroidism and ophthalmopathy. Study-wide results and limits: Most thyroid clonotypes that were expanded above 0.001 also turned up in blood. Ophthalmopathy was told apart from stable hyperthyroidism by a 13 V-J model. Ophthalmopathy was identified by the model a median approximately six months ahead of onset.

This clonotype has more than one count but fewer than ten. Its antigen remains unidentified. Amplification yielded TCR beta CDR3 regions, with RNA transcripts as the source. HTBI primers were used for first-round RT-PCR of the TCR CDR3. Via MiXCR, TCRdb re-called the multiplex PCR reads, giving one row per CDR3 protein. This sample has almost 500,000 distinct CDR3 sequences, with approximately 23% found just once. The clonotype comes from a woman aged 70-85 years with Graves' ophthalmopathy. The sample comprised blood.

This CDR3 is CASSPTTGGVSEQYF. In nucleotides, the CDR3 is TGTGCCAGCAGCCCCACGACCGGGGGGGTCTCCGAGCAGTACTTC. This chain connects TRBV13 to TRBJ2-7, with 8 bases that match TRBD2. Germline CDR1 reads PRHDT; CDR2 reads FYEKMQ (reference sequence). The CDR3 runs to 15 residues. J was trimmed by 6 bases and V by 5 bases; bases with no gene match: 12.